These T cell receptor beta chains were read from a single sample in a study of cytomegalovirus exposure and HLA in healthy donors. Assay: immunoSEQ multiplex PCR; the TCRdb copy retains only in-frame clones and omits some. The data show 75,000 to 100,000 clones, approximately 74% seen once. Material: PBMCs. The source is a female donor in good health and CMV-seropositive. The CDR3 runs from the conserved cysteine through the conserved F or W. The order of the fields is V gene, CDR3 length, CDR3 protein.

>TRBV7-6|21
CASSFLPPGQNPTSSGNTIYF
>TRBV4-1|13
CASSRTAQETQYF
>TRBV14|12
CASSHVGREQFF
>TRBV30|13
CAWSLEFADTQYF
>TRBV6-5|14
CASKSGTGSEKLFF
>TRBV29-1|15
CSVEDITGQGHEQFF
>TRBV19|12
CACGTVYNEQFF
>TRBV20-1|10
CSARGDSQFF
>TRBV4-1|18
CASSAGKIIPSSYNEQFF
>TRBV5-1|14
CASERTGRDTEAFF
>TRBV7-8|12
CASSLSGGEAFF
>TRBV7-2|13
CASSPYMLEKLFF